This T cell receptor beta chain was obtained from a study of blood T cell repertoires in COVID-19. Study context: Samples taken during acute and convalescent COVID-19 were collected in the United States, Italy and Spain.

CDR1 and CDR2 (germline): SQVTM, ANQGSEA. The germline V and J ends were trimmed by 6 bases and 5 bases, with 17 bases remaining between them. This CDR3 region has 13 residues. As processed by the authors: By means of reference gene primer amplification, nucleated cell counts were estimated. The repertoire was sequenced with immunoSEQ multiplex PCR; TCRdb's copy has only in-frame clones and lacks some. V, J and clone size were drawn from that table, and D and trimming were deduced from the DNA. The repertoire holds 250,000 to 400,000 clones, roughly 84% seen once, with 1% in the top ten. This clone appeared once.

This TCR was sampled from a man aged 45-60 years with active or convalescent COVID-19. Sequencing used peripheral blood. The gene calls are TRBV29-1 and TRBJ2-7; tentative D call: TRBD1 (6 bases). The CDR3 sequence: CSVKRTVRDEQYF. CDR3 nucleotide sequence: TGCAGCGTGAAAAGGACAGTCAGGGACGAGCAGTACTTC.